These 20 T cell receptor beta chains were all obtained from the same sample, sequenced in a study of identical twins. TCRdb analysed the 5' RACE reads with MiXCR anew, one entry per CDR3 protein. The data show 400,000 to 500,000 distinct CDR3 sequences, 18% seen once. The sequencing input was naive T cells sorted from blood. These receptors were taken from a man aged 50-60 years in good health.

This clonotype has more than one count but fewer than ten. This chain's CDR3 is CASSQVGGGEKLFF. CDR3 DNA sequence: TGCGCCAGCAGCCAAGTAGGAGGGGGCGAAAAACTGTTTTTT. The chain employs TRBV4-1 and TRBJ1-4; TRBD1 aligns across 7 bases. This CDR3 contains 14 residues. The junction had 4 bases not matched to a gene; V was cut back by 1 base and J by 8 bases. CDR1 and CDR2 from the germline V gene are MGHRA and YSYEKL.

This clonotype was picked up many times. A read error may account for a junction end that differs from germline. V is TRBV6-2 or TRBV6-3 and J is TRBJ2-4; 10 bases map to TRBD1. Germline-derived CDR1 and CDR2 are MNHEY and SVGEGT. This CDR3 comprises 20 residues. Here the CDR3 reads CASSYSVGDRGPRAKSIQYF. CDR3 bases: TGTGCCAGCAGTTACTCCGTAGGGGACAGGGGACCCAGAGCCAAAAGCATTCAGTACTTC.

This clonotype was counted between two and nine times. This chain uses TRBV7-9 with TRBJ2-1; 8 nucleotides agree with TRBD1. V gave up 7 bases and J gave up 10 bases; unmatched junction bases: 9. Germline V CDR1 and CDR2: SEHNR, FQNEAQ (reference sequence). The CDR3 totals 13 residues. CDR3 DNA sequence: TGTGCCAGCACCAATGGACAGGGCGGCGAGCAGTTCTTC. Its protein is CASTNGQGGEQFF.

The chain couples TRBV24-1 to TRBJ2-1; 8 nucleotides agree with TRBD1. V lost 4 bases to trimming and J lost 8 bases; unmatched junction nucleotides: 9. The CDR3 is 15 amino acids. Germline V CDR1 and CDR2: KGHDR, SFDVKD. CDR3 sequence (DNA): TGTGCCACCAGTGAACCGGGGCAGGGGGCCGATGAGCAGTTCTTC. It translates to CATSEPGQGADEQFF.

This clonotype showed up many times. The chain links TRBV6-2 or TRBV6-3 to TRBJ1-2; TRBD1 agrees at 7 bases. Germline V gene lookup returns CDR1 MNHEY and CDR2 SVGEGT. The length of the CDR3 is 15 residues. V gave up 7 bases and J gave up 4 bases; unmatched junction bases: 12. The CDR3 protein is CASTPRGSLVYGYTF. In DNA form, the CDR3 reads TGTGCCAGCACTCCCAGGGGGAGCCTGGTCTATGGCTACACCTTC.

The chain uses TRBV7-8 and TRBJ2-7; 9 bases line up with TRBD1. CDR1 is SGHVS and CDR2 is FQNEAQ in the germline V gene. The CDR3 runs 14 residues. The ends lost 5 bases at V and 7 bases at J; junction bases unmatched: 9. DNA of the CDR3: TGTGCCAGCAGCCCGGGACAGGGATTTCTTGAGCAGTACTTC. It codes for CASSPGQGFLEQYF.

In its sample, this clonotype was seen a few times. The chain joins TRBV6-5 to TRBJ2-1; 13 nucleotides line up with TRBD2. CDR3 length equals 16 residues. Germline V lookup: CDR1 MNHEY, CDR2 SVGAGI. Unmatched junction bases numbered 9, after V lost 0 bases and J lost 13 bases. The CDR3 nucleotides are TGTGCCAGCAGTTACTCAACTCAGGGACTAGCGGGATCTCAGTTCTTC. It yields the protein CASSYSTQGLAGSQFF.

The chain couples TRBV6-4 to TRBJ2-3, with TRBD2 identical over 12 bases. Germline V gene sequence: CDR1 MRHNA, CDR2 SNTAGT. After removal of 0 bases from V and 4 bases from J, the junction contained 11 bases not matched to a gene. The CDR3 sequence is 19 residues long. The CDR3 region is CASSDSFASGGAAADTQYF. The CDR3 region has the DNA TGTGCCAGCAGTGACTCGTTCGCTAGCGGGGGGGCAGCGGCAGATACGCAGTATTTT.

V usage is TRBV3-1 and J usage is TRBJ2-5; D gene ambiguous. Per germline, CDR1 LGHDT and CDR2 YNNKEL (reference sequence). The CDR3 extends over 12 amino acids. V was clipped by 0 bases and J by 9 bases, with 8 bases between them. The CDR3 sequence is CASSQDRAAQYF. CDR3 sequence (DNA): TGTGCCAGCAGCCAAGATAGGGCGGCCCAGTACTTC.

This clonotype was seen a handful of times. The chain links TRBV18 to TRBJ1-2, with D possibly matching TRBD1 (5 bases). Trimming shortened V by 3 bases and J by 4 bases, and 9 bases separated the two germline ends. The CDR3 runs to 13 residues. Germline V CDR1 and CDR2: KGHSH, LQKENI. The CDR3 region is CASSPDSIYGYTF. In DNA, the CDR3 is TGTGCCAGCTCACCTGACAGCATCTATGGCTACACCTTC.

Comments on this clonotype: Mismatch with germline at one junction end may stem from a read error. The chain joins TRBV20-1 to TRBJ2-3, with TRBD2 matching over 9 bases. The CDR3 is made up of 15 amino acids. Germline CDR1 and CDR2: DFQATT and SNEGSKA (reference sequence). This CDR3 reads CSARGASGVTGTQYF. Written as DNA, the CDR3 is TGCAGTGCTAGAGGGGCTAGCGGGGTAACAGGTACGCAGTATTTT.

This sequence joins TRBV30 and TRBJ2-2, with 7 bases matching TRBD1. Trimming removed 0 bases from V and 4 bases from J; junction bases left unmatched: 5. Germline-derived CDR1 and CDR2 are GTSNPN and SVGIG (reference sequence). This CDR3 has 15 amino acids. CDR3 DNA: TGTGCCTGGAGTGTGGTAGGGGGCGTCACCGGGGAGCTGTTTTTT. As protein: CAWSVVGGVTGELFF.

This clonotype was counted between two and nine times. The chain has TRBV19 and TRBJ1-2; TRBD1 is a possible D gene (5 bases). This CDR3 spans 14 amino acids. V lost 6 bases, J lost 4 bases, and 15 bases lay in between. Germline V gene sequence: CDR1 LNHDA, CDR2 SQIVND (reference sequence). The CDR3 region is CASSLGVRGYGYTF. In nucleotides, the CDR3 is TGTGCCAGTAGCCTAGGGGTTAGAGGCTATGGCTACACCTTC.

This clonotype was seen only a few times. The rearrangement joins TRBV5-1 to TRBJ2-7, with D tentatively TRBD1 or TRBD2 (5 bases each). Between the trimmed V and J ends, which lost 1 base and 3 bases, there was a span of 14 bases. Per germline, CDR1 SGHRS and CDR2 YFSETQ. The CDR3 length is 15 residues. CDR3 region: CASSLSGQLDYEQYF. CDR3 nucleotide sequence: TGCGCCAGCAGCTTGTCGGGGCAGTTGGACTACGAGCAGTACTTC.

This clonotype was counted a few times. The V and J genes are TRBV5-1 and TRBJ2-5; D remains unclear. CDR1 and CDR2 from the germline V gene are SGHRS and YFSETQ. The V end lost 1 base, the J end lost 1 base, and 8 bases lay between the germline ends. CDR3 size: 14 residues. The CDR3, as DNA: TGCGCCAGCAGCTTGTCGCACAGCCAAGAGACCCAGTACTTC. Its translation is CASSLSHSQETQYF.

A few counts support this clonotype. The chain carries TRBV7-9 and TRBJ1-4; the match to TRBD1 covers 7 bases. The trim removed 5 bases at V and 8 bases at J, leaving 5 bases unmatched. Germline V gene data show CDR1 as SEHNR and CDR2 as FQNEAQ (reference sequence). The CDR3 covers 13 residues. As DNA, the CDR3 is TGTGCCAGCAGCCAATGGGACAGAGAAAAACTGTTTTTT. Translating it yields CASSQWDREKLFF.

There are a few counts of this clonotype. The chain has TRBV15 and TRBJ2-2; D ambiguous. V lost 0 bases and J lost 5, with 7 bases in between. The CDR3 has 14 amino acids. CDR1 LNHNV and CDR2 YYDKDF come from the germline V gene (reference sequence). The CDR3 sequence: CATSRESQTGELFF. CDR3 nucleotides: TGTGCCACCAGCAGAGAGTCTCAGACCGGGGAGCTGTTTTTT.

The genes are TRBV7-2 and TRBJ2-1; TRBD1 or TRBD2 may be the D gene (5 bases each). The length of the CDR3 is 12 residues. Trimming cost V 2 bases and J 12 bases, with 11 bases left between them. Germline V lookup: CDR1 SGHTA, CDR2 FQGNSA. The CDR3 protein is CASSLSRDPQFF. CDR3 nucleotide sequence: TGTGCCAGCAGCTTATCACGGGACCCGCAGTTCTTC.

The J gene is TRBJ1-1, the V gene TRBV7-2, with D maybe TRBD1 (6 bases). Trimming cost V 2 bases and J 5 bases, with 18 bases left between them. The CDR3 is 16 amino acids. CDR1 is SGHTA, CDR2 FQGNSA, per germline. The CDR3 nucleotides read TGTGCCAGCAGCTTAAGCCGGGGGGGGGCGACGACTGAAGCTTTCTTT. Translated, it gives CASSLSRGGATTEAFF.

This clonotype was detected a few times. The V call is TRBV5-1, the J call TRBJ2-7, with TRBD1 as a possible D gene (7 bases). CDR3 size: 16 residues. CDR1 is SGHRS and CDR2 is YFSETQ in the germline V gene. With 1 base removed from V and 2 bases from J, the gap between germline ends came to 16 bases. CDR3 residues: CASSLLGGTDTYEQYF. The DNA of the CDR3 is TGCGCCAGCAGCTTGTTAGGAGGGACAGACACCTACGAGCAGTACTTC. Filled out from reference TRBV5-1 and TRBJ2-7, the complete variable domain reads KAGVTQTPRYLIKTRGQQVTLSCSPISGHRSVSWYQQTPGQGLQFLFEYFSETQRNKGNFPGRFSGRQFSNSRSEMNVSTLELGDSALYLCASSLLGGTDTYEQYFGPGTRLTVT.